One sample yielded the 9 T cell receptor beta chains listed below, sequenced in a study of control samples from healthy donors and cancer patients. Here immunoSEQ multiplex PCR was the method, and the copy in TCRdb shows in-frame clones only, minus some. The sample yields fewer than 120,000 clones, roughly 90% seen once. Sequencing was done on a sample of PBMCs. The receptor source for this set is a woman in her fifties or sixties with lung cancer.

The sample holds one count of this clone. The rearrangement joins TRBV28 to TRBJ2-5; the D gene is possibly TRBD1 (5 bases). Germline V gene lookup returns CDR1 MDHEN and CDR2 SYDVKM. The CDR3 loop spans 13 amino acids. Deletions cut 5 bases from V and 5 bases from J, with 12 bases between. The CDR3 DNA is TGTGCCAGCAGTCAGACAGACCCGGAGACCCAGTACTTC. Translated: CASSQTDPETQYF.

This clone was counted a few times. The chain combines TRBV6-5 with TRBJ2-2, with D possibly TRBD2 on 6 matching bases. The length of the CDR3 is 14 residues. Per germline, CDR1 MNHEY and CDR2 SVGAGI. V lost 8 bases, J lost 5 bases, and 15 bases lay in between. The CDR3, as DNA: TGTGCCAGCGTGCGGGAAGCGGGTACCGGGGAGCTGTTTTTT. This sequence encodes CASVREAGTGELFF.

The gene calls are TRBV4-1 and TRBJ2-2, with 7 positions matching TRBD2. Trimming removed 1 base from V and 0 bases from J; junction bases left unmatched: 5. The CDR3 is 17 residues long. Germline V gene lookup returns CDR1 MGHRA and CDR2 YSYEKL. The CDR3 reads CASSQGLAIANTGELFF. DNA for the CDR3: TGCGCCAGCAGCCAAGGACTAGCCATAGCGAACACCGGGGAGCTGTTTTTT.

This clone was seen only once. V usage is TRBV9 and J usage is TRBJ1-1; D is undetermined. V lost 7 bases and J 0 bases, leaving 16 bases between the germline ends. The CDR3 has 15 residues. Germline V CDR1 and CDR2: SGDLS, YYNGEE. The CDR3 nucleotides read TGTGCCAGCGGACCATCAGGTTCCATGAACACTGAAGCTTTCTTT. This translates into CASGPSGSMNTEAFF.

The genes are TRBV14 and TRBJ1-2, with a tentative D call TRBD1 (6 bases). This CDR3 contains 13 residues. CDR1 and CDR2 (germline): SGHDN, FVKESK. The germline V and J ends were trimmed by 8 bases and 4 bases, with 14 bases remaining between them. CDR3 residues: CASERGGGYGYTF. CDR3 DNA sequence: TGTGCCAGCGAGAGAGGGGGTGGCTATGGCTACACCTTC.

V is TRBV10-3 and J is TRBJ1-2, with TRBD1 matching 7 bases. The CDR3 is made up of 14 amino acids. Germline assignment: CDR1 ENHRY and CDR2 SYGVKD. V lost 10 bases to trimming and J lost 1 base; unmatched junction nucleotides: 9. CDR3 sequence: CATWRQGDNYGYTF. The CDR3 DNA reads as TGTGCCACCTGGCGACAGGGCGATAACTATGGCTACACCTTC.

This clone was seen only a few times. The chain is built from TRBV6-5 and TRBJ2-3, with D perhaps matching TRBD1 or TRBD2 (5 bases each). The CDR3 consists of 15 residues. V was cut by 5 bases and J by 3 bases, with 15 bases left in between. The germline CDR1 and CDR2 sequences are MNHEY and SVGAGI. The CDR3 coding sequence is TGTGCCAGCAGTCCCGGGACGATTAGGACAGATACGCAGTATTTT. This translates into CASSPGTIRTDTQYF.

The V call is TRBV3-1 (or the pseudogene TRBV3-2), the J call TRBJ1-2, with TRBD1 as a possible D gene (5 bases). The germline V gene encodes CDR1 LGHDT and CDR2 YNNKEL (reference sequence). CDR3 length: 17 residues. The germline V and J ends were trimmed by 4 bases and 4 bases, with 22 bases remaining between them. CDR3 sequence: CASSRHIGGRGSYGYTF. CDR3 bases: TGTGCCAGCAGCCGCCACATCGGGGGTAGAGGGAGCTATGGCTACACCTTC.

V is TRBV30 and J is TRBJ2-6; D call uncertain. Germline CDR1 reads GTSNPN; CDR2 reads SVGIG (reference sequence). The CDR3 totals 14 residues. V lost 4 bases, J lost 0 bases, and 7 bases lay in between. CDR3 sequence: CAWNRFSGANVLTF. The CDR3 DNA reads as TGTGCCTGGAACCGATTCTCTGGGGCCAACGTCCTGACTTTC. Supplemented by reference TRBV30 and TRBJ2-6, the full variable domain reads SQTIHQWPATLVQPVGSPLSLECTVEGTSNPNLYWYRQAAGRGLQLLFYSVGIGQISSEVPQNLSASRPQDRQFILSSKKLLLSDSGFYLCAWNRFSGANVLTFGAGSRLTVL.